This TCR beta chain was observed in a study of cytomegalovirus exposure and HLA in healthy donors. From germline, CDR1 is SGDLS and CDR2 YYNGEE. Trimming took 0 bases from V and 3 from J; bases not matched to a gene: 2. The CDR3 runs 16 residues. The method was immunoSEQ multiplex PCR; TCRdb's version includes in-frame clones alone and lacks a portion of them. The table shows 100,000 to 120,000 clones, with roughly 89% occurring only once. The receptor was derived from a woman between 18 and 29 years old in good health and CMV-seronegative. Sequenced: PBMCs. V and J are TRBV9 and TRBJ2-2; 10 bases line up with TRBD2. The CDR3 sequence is CASSVGLAGDTGELFF. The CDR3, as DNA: TGTGCCAGCAGCGTAGGGCTAGCGGGGGACACCGGGGAGCTGTTTTTT.